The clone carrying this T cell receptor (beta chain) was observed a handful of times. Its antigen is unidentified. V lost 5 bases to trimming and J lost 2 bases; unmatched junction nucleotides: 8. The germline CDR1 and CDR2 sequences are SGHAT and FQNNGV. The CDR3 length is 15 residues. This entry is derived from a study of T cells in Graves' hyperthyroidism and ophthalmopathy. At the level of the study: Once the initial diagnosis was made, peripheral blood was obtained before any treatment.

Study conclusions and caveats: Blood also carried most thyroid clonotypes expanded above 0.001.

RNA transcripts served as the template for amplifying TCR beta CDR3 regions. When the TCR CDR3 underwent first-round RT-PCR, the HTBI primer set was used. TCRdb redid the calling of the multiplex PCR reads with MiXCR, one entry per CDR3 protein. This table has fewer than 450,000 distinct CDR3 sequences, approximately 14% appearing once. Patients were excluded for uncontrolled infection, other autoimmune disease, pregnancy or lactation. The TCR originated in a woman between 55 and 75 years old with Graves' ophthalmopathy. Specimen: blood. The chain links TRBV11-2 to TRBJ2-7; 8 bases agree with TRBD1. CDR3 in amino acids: CASSQGAGKTYEQYF. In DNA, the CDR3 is TGTGCCAGCAGCCAGGGGGCGGGGAAGACCTACGAGCAGTACTTC.